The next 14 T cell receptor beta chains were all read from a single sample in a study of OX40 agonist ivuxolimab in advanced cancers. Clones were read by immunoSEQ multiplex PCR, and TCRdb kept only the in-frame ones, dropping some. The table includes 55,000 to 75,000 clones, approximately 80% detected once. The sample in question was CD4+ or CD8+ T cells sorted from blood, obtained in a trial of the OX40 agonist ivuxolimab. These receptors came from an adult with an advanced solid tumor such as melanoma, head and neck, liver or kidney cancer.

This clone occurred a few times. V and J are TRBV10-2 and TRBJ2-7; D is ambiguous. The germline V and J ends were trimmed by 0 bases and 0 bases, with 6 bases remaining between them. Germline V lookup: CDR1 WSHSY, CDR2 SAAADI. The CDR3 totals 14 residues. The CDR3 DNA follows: TGCGCCAGCAGTGAGTCGGTCGGCTCCTACGAGCAGTACGTC. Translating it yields CASSESVGSYEQYV.

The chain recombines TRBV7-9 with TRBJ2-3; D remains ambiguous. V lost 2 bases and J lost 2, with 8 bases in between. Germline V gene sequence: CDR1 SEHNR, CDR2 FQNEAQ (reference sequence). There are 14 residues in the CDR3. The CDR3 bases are TGTGCCAGCAGCTTACATGGGTCCACAGATACGCAGTATTTT. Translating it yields CASSLHGSTDTQYF.

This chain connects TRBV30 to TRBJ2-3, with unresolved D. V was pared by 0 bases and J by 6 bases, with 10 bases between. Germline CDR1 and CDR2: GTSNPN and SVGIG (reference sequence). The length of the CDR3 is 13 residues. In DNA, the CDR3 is TGTGCCTGGAGTGTACAACCGAGGGATACGCAGTATTTT. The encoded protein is CAWSVQPRDTQYF.

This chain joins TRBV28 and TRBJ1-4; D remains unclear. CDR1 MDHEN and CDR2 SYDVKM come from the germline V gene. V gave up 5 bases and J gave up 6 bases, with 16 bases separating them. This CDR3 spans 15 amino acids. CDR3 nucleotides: TGTGCCAGCAGTCTACGATCCCCTGGGGATGAAAAACTGTTTTTT. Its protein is CASSLRSPGDEKLFF.

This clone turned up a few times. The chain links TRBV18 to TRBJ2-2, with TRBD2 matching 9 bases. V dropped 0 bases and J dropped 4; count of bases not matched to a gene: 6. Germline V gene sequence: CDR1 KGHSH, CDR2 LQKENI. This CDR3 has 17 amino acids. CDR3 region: CASSPPGASGVTGELFF. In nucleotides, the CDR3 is TGTGCCAGCTCACCACCCGGCGCTAGCGGGGTCACCGGGGAGCTGTTTTTT.

This chain's CDR3 is CASSLVRDTQYF. CDR3 bases: TGTGCCAGCAGCTTAGTGAGAGATACGCAGTATTTT. The chain couples TRBV7-2 to TRBJ2-3; no firm D call. Germline assignment: CDR1 SGHTA and CDR2 FQGNSA. The CDR3 extends over 12 amino acids. Trimming shortened V by 1 base and J by 5 bases, and 4 bases separated the two germline ends. Together with reference TRBV7-2 and TRBJ2-3, the CDR3 gives the full variable domain: GAGVSQSPSNKVTEKGKDVELRCDPISGHTALYWYRQSLGQGLEFLIYFQGNSAPDKSGLPSDRFSAERTGGSVSTLTIQRTQQEDSAVYLCASSLVRDTQYFGPGTRLTVL.

CDR3 sequence (DNA): TGTGCCAGTAGTATGAAATGGACAGGGAAAACTGAAGCTTTCTTT. Translated, it gives CASSMKWTGKTEAFF. V is TRBV19 and J is TRBJ1-1, with TRBD1 matching over 8 bases. Germline values: CDR1 LNHDA, CDR2 SQIVND (reference sequence). There are 15 residues in the CDR3. V lost 3 bases, J lost 5 bases, and 8 bases stayed unmatched.

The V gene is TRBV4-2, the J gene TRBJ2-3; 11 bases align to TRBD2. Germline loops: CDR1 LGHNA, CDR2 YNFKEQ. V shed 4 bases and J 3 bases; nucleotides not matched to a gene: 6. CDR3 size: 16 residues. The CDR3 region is CASSPRASGGTDTQYF. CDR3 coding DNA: TGTGCCAGCAGCCCTCGGGCTAGCGGGGGGACAGATACGCAGTATTTT.

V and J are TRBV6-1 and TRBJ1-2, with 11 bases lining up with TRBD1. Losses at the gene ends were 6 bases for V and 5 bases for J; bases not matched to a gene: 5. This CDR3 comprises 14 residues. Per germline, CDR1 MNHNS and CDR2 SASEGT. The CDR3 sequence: CASRRTGGEYGYTF. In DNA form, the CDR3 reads TGTGCCAGCAGACGGACAGGGGGCGAGTATGGCTACACCTTC.

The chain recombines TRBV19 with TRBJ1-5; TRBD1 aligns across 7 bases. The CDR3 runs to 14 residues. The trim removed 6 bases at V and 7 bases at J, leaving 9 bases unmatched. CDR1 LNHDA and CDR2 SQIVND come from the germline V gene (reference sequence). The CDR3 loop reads CASSPTGVRQPQHF. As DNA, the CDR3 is TGTGCCAGTAGCCCTACAGGGGTCCGCCAGCCCCAGCATTTT.

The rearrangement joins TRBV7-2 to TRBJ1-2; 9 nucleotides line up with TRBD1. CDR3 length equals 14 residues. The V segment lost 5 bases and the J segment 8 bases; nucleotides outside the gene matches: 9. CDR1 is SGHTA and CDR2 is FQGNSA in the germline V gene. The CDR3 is CASSENRGQEGYTF. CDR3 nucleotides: TGTGCCAGCAGCGAGAACAGGGGGCAGGAGGGCTACACCTTC.

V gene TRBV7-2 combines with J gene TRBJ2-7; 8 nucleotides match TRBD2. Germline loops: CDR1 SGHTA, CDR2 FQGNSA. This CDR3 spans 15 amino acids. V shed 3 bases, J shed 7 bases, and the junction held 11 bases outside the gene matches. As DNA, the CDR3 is TGTGCCAGCAGCTTCGGCGGGGGGAGGAGGGGAGAGCAGTACTTC. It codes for CASSFGGGRRGEQYF. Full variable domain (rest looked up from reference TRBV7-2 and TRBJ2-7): GAGVSQSPSNKVTEKGKDVELRCDPISGHTALYWYRQSLGQGLEFLIYFQGNSAPDKSGLPSDRFSAERTGGSVSTLTIQRTQQEDSAVYLCASSFGGGRRGEQYFGPGTRLTVT.

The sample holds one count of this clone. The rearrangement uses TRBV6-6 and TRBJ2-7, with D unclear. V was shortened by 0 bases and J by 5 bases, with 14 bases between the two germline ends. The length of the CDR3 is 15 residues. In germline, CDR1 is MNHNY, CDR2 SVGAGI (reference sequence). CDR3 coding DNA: TGTGCCAGCAGTTACTCGATAACTTTCCGTCACGAGCAGTACGTC. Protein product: CASSYSITFRHEQYV.

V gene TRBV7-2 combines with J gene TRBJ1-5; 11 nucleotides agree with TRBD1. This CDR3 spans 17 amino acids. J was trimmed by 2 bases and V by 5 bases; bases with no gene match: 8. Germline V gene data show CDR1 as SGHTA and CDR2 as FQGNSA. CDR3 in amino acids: CASSPGQGGVRNQPQHF. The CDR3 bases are TGTGCCAGCAGCCCGGGACAGGGGGGGGTTCGCAATCAGCCCCAGCATTTT.